Shown below are 24 T cell receptor beta chains from a single sample sequenced in a study of T cell responses to AZD1222 COVID-19 vaccine. TCRdb's copy holds only in-frame clones and misses some; the assay was immunoSEQ multiplex PCR. The sample holds about 160,000 clones, roughly nine tenths seen once. The sample in question was peripheral blood, obtained 28 days after the second AZD1222 dose. These receptor sequences come from an adult who received the AZD1222 COVID-19 vaccine.

This clone showed up just a few times. V gene TRBV11-3 combines with J gene TRBJ2-5, with 8 nucleotides matching TRBD2. The CDR3 consists of 15 residues. CDR1 and CDR2 (germline): SGHNT, YENEEA. The junction had 4 bases not matched to a gene; V was cut back by 2 bases and J by 2 bases. The CDR3 region has the DNA TGTGCCAGCAGCTTAAGCGGGAGCCGTCAAGAGACCCAGTACTTC. This codes for CASSLSGSRQETQYF.

Here the CDR3 reads CAISQGLTGGGYTF. The CDR3 nucleotides are TGTGCCATCAGCCAGGGTCTAACCGGCGGAGGCTACACCTTC. The chain has TRBV10-3 and TRBJ1-2, with D tentatively TRBD1 (5 bases). The CDR3 is 14 amino acids. From germline, CDR1 is ENHRY and CDR2 SYGVKD. V was trimmed by 6 bases and J by 8 bases, leaving 19 bases between them.

The rearrangement links TRBV7-8 to TRBJ2-1; 12 positions agree with TRBD1. CDR3 length equals 18 residues. J lost 2 bases, V lost 5 bases, and 10 bases had no gene match. Germline V gene lookup returns CDR1 SGHVS and CDR2 FQNEAQ. The CDR3 DNA sequence: TGTGCCAGCAGCGCCGGGGACCGGGACAGGGGGCCCTACAATGAGCAGTTCTTC. It is translated as CASSAGDRDRGPYNEQFF.

The chain carries TRBV7-8 and TRBJ1-3; D is perhaps TRBD1 (5 bases). V was shortened by 4 bases and J by 0 bases, with 13 bases between the two germline ends. Germline CDR1 and CDR2: SGHVS and FQNEAQ. The CDR3 is 16 amino acids. The CDR3 protein is CASSSHQGSSGNTIYF. The CDR3 region has the DNA TGTGCCAGCAGCTCGCACCAGGGAAGCTCTGGAAACACCATATATTTT. Drawing the rest from reference TRBV7-8 and TRBJ1-3, the complete variable domain is GAGVSQSPRYKVAKRGQDVALRCDPISGHVSLFWYQQALGQGPEFLTYFQNEAQLDKSGLPSDRFFAERPEGSVSTLKIQRTQQEDSAVYLCASSSHQGSSGNTIYFGEGSWLTVV.

This chain joins TRBV6-5 and TRBJ2-3, with D perhaps given as TRBD1 or TRBD2 (5 bases each). Per germline, CDR1 MNHEY and CDR2 SVGAGI. V lost 0 bases, J lost 4 bases, and 14 bases lay in between. The length of the CDR3 is 16 residues. The CDR3 DNA reads as TGTGCCAGCAGTTACTCGATGGGGGATAGAGCAGATACGCAGTATTTT. This translates into CASSYSMGDRADTQYF.

The gene calls are TRBV19 and TRBJ2-1; tentatively, D is TRBD2 (5 bases). Looked up from germline, CDR1 is LNHDA and CDR2 is SQIVND (reference sequence). Trimming shortened V by 3 bases and J by 4 bases, and 16 bases separated the two germline ends. The CDR3 runs to 16 residues. DNA of the CDR3: TGTGCCAGTAGTATCATGTTGGCGGGCCTGTACAATGAGCAGTTCTTC. Protein product: CASSIMLAGLYNEQFF.

The chain uses TRBV27 and TRBJ1-1; maybe TRBD1 (5 bases). V gave up 3 bases and J gave up 0 bases, with 8 bases separating them. This CDR3 is built from 14 residues. Germline CDR1 and CDR2: MNHEY and SMNVEV (reference sequence). Written as DNA, the CDR3 is TGTGCCAGCAGTTTGGCGGGGCTGAACACTGAAGCTTTCTTT. Translation: CASSLAGLNTEAFF.

CDR3 DNA: TGTGCCAGAAGCTTGTCCCCGGTTGGACAGGGCGGTTACACGGGCAATCAGCCCCAGCATTTT. Amino acids: CARSLSPVGQGGYTGNQPQHF. The chain recombines TRBV5-3 with TRBJ1-5; TRBD1 matches at 8 bases. TRBV5-3 counts as an open reading frame of uncertain function. The CDR3 consists of 21 residues. The V segment lost 1 base and the J segment 2 bases; nucleotides outside the gene matches: 20.

This chain joins TRBV9 and TRBJ2-3; 7 nucleotides align to TRBD2. The V gene's germline CDR1 is SGDLS and CDR2 YYNGEE. The CDR3 is made up of 14 amino acids. With V trimmed by 2 bases and J by 1 base, 1 base remained unmatched. DNA for the CDR3: TGTGCCAGCAGCGTTAGCGGGCGCACAGATACGCAGTATTTT. This sequence encodes CASSVSGRTDTQYF.

The rearrangement joins TRBV6-6 to TRBJ1-2; no reliable D call. Trimming pared 2 bases from V and 2 bases from J, leaving 12 bases between. This CDR3 comprises 15 residues. Per the germline V gene, CDR1 is MNHNY and CDR2 is SVGAGI (reference sequence). In DNA form, the CDR3 reads TGTGCCAGCAGTTACCGCCCAGCGGACAACTATGGCTACACCTTC. Its translation is CASSYRPADNYGYTF.

This sequence joins TRBV7-2 and TRBJ1-3; D uncertain. The CDR3 totals 13 residues. V gave up 1 base and J gave up 6 bases, with 7 bases separating them. Germline CDR1 is SGHTA and CDR2 is FQGNSA. CDR3 amino acids: CASSLGPENTIYF. The CDR3 region has the DNA TGTGCCAGCAGCTTAGGACCCGAAAACACCATATATTTT.

The chain uses TRBV9 and TRBJ1-4; D is unresolved. Between the trimmed V and J ends, which lost 4 bases and 7 bases, there was a span of 26 bases. CDR1 and CDR2 from the germline V gene are SGDLS and YYNGEE. CDR3 length equals 18 residues. The CDR3 coding sequence is TGTGCCAGCAGCCCGGGCCCCGTTAAAAACAACGAGGGTGAAAAACTGTTTTTT. Encoded protein: CASSPGPVKNNEGEKLFF.

The chain is built from TRBV5-1 and TRBJ1-2, with D unclear. CDR1 SGHRS and CDR2 YFSETQ come from the germline V gene. V shed 3 bases and J shed 4 bases, with 10 bases lying between them. This CDR3 comprises 13 residues. The CDR3 loop is CASSYTESYGYTF. CDR3 nucleotide sequence: TGCGCCAGCAGCTACACGGAATCCTATGGCTACACCTTC.

The chain combines TRBV21-1 with TRBJ1-4; the table's TRBD1 call for D was not verified on the DNA. TRBV21-1 is assigned pseudogene status. CDR3 size: 14 residues. This CDR3 is CASSKQGAGEKLFF. The DNA of the CDR3 is TGTGCCAGCAGCAAACAGGGGGCGGGTGAAAAACTGTTTTTT.

CDR3 sequence: CASSLGRGTEAFF. CDR3 sequence (DNA): TGTGCCAGCAGTTTAGGTCGCGGGACTGAAGCTTTCTTT. This chain joins TRBV12-3 or TRBV12-4 and TRBJ1-1; D unclear. The CDR3 has 13 amino acids. Deletions cut 1 base from V and 5 bases from J, with 8 bases between.

The gene calls are TRBV5-1 and TRBJ2-7, with a weak D call TRBD2 (11 bases). Germline V gives CDR1 SGHRS, CDR2 YFSETQ. V was cut by 4 bases and J by 5 bases, with 43 bases left in between. This CDR3 comprises 23 residues. The CDR3 DNA is TGCGCCAGCAGCCTAAGGGACAGGGGCCCTATCGGGTCTAGCGGGAGGAGGGGAAACGAGCAGTACTTC. Amino acid sequence: CASSLRDRGPIGSSGRRGNEQYF.

With regard to this clone: One end of the junction does not line up with germline, which may come from a read error. This chain uses TRBV10-3 with TRBJ2-7; D is tentatively TRBD1 or TRBD2 (5 bases each). The CDR3 extends over 13 amino acids. Germline CDR1 reads ENHRY; CDR2 reads SYGVKD. CDR3: CAISGRDGGKIDF. DNA of the CDR3: TGTGCCATCAGTGGCCGGGACGGCGGAAAAATAGACTTC.

The rearrangement links TRBV6-5 to TRBJ1-3; 7 nucleotides match TRBD1. The CDR3 is 14 residues long. CDR1 is MNHEY, CDR2 SVGAGI, per germline. The J segment lost 6 bases and the V segment lost 5 bases, leaving 7 bases of the junction unmatched. The CDR3 loop reads CASSRTGQLNTIYF. The CDR3 region has the DNA TGTGCCAGCAGTAGAACGGGACAGCTAAACACCATATATTTT.

The V call is TRBV14, the J call TRBJ2-5; TRBD2 agrees at 15 bases. The junction had 4 bases not matched to a gene; V was cut back by 4 bases and J by 4 bases. Germline CDR1 reads SGHDN; CDR2 reads FVKESK. The CDR3 runs 16 residues. The DNA of the CDR3 is TGTGCCAGCAGCCGCGGACTAGCGGGAGGGGTAGAGACCCAGTACTTC. This gives the protein CASSRGLAGGVETQYF.

The V gene is TRBV12-3 or TRBV12-4, the J gene TRBJ2-7; D is undetermined. The CDR3 covers 13 residues. Trimming stripped 3 bases from V and 6 bases from J, with 12 bases between. The CDR3 sequence is CASSFGQAVEQYF. The CDR3 nucleotides read TGTGCCAGCAGTTTCGGGCAGGCGGTCGAGCAGTACTTC.

The rearrangement joins TRBV4-2 to TRBJ2-3; 7 bases are a match to TRBD2. V was clipped by 1 base and J by 5 bases; unmatched bases: 6. Germline assignment: CDR1 LGHNA and CDR2 YNFKEQ. CDR3 size: 15 residues. CDR3 amino acids: CASSQGGEREDTQYF. The DNA for the CDR3 is TGTGCCAGCAGCCAAGGAGGGGAGCGGGAAGATACGCAGTATTTT.

The chain uses TRBV10-3 and TRBJ1-2; the match to TRBD1 covers 7 bases. The V gene end was trimmed by 4 bases and the J gene end by 4 bases; junction bases not matched to a gene: 3. The CDR3 consists of 13 residues. CDR1 and CDR2 from the germline V gene are ENHRY and SYGVKD. The CDR3 is CAISAQGFYGYTF. The DNA for the CDR3 is TGTGCCATCAGTGCACAGGGGTTCTATGGCTACACCTTC.

This clone was observed once. The V and J genes are TRBV29-1 and TRBJ1-2; D remains unclear. V was trimmed by 5 bases and J by 0 bases, leaving 13 bases between them. Germline CDR1 reads SQVTM; CDR2 reads ANQGSEA. The CDR3 runs 14 residues. The CDR3 DNA reads TGCAGCGTTTCTCGACTGAAAACTAACTATGGCTACACCTTC. This encodes CSVSRLKTNYGYTF.

The chain carries TRBV7-6 and TRBJ1-1; D gene unclear. Per the germline V gene, CDR1 is SGHVS and CDR2 is FNYEAQ. The germline V and J ends were trimmed by 2 bases and 4 bases, with 8 bases remaining between them. This CDR3 is built from 13 residues. In DNA, the CDR3 is TGTGCCAGCAGCTTAAGGACGGGCACTGAAGCTTTCTTT. Its protein product is CASSLRTGTEAFF.